These 7 T cell receptor beta chains share one sample of origin, sequenced in a study of T-cell reconstitution after alpha-beta-depleted transplantation in children (dated by TCRdb to 2016 to 2017). The sample's treatment or condition label, in plain terms: allogeneic hematopoietic cell transplantation with graft depleted of TCRalphabeta T cells and CD19 B cells. Libraries were built with PCR. TCRdb shows the sequencer as Illumina HiSeq 2500. TCR library preparation used molecular barcoding, with unique molecular identifiers applied to normalize quantification of the TCRbeta repertoire. The raw public data were reprocessed by TCRdb itself: fastp quality trimming at Q25, MiXCR clonotype calling, in-frame beta chains only. Rows with a matching CDR3 protein are joined into one entry that keeps the most common DNA and genes. The table for this sample lists 700,000 to 950,000 distinct CDR3 sequences; 16% of them were counted only once. Clones ranked in the top ten supply around 5% of the sample.

The source was PBMCs, mostly from graft donor cells, collected 360 days after TCRalphabeta/CD19-depleted stem cell transplant. All receptors come from a male patient between 10 and 17 years old who had a stem cell transplant for acute lymphoblastic leukemia, so the T cells may come from the graft donor.

This clonotype was recorded many times. The chain carries TRBV9 and TRBJ2-5; D possibly corresponds to TRBD1 (6 bases). Trimming removed 0 bases at V and 3 bases at J, with 6 bases between. CDR3 length equals 13 residues. Germline V gene lookup returns CDR1 SGDLS and CDR2 YYNGEE. Here the CDR3 DNA reads TGTGCCAGCAGCGTAGAGGGGGAAGAGACCCAGTACTTC. This translates into CASSVEGEETQYF.

This clonotype was detected only a few times. Germline and junction disagree at one end, which may indicate a read error. The V and J genes are TRBV4-2 and TRBJ2-3; D remains unclear. CDR1 LGHNA and CDR2 YNFKEQ come from the germline V gene. CDR3 length equals 12 residues. CDR3 protein: CASSQDAGSLHF. CDR3 nucleotides: TGTGCCAGCAGCCAAGATGCCGGTAGCTTACATTTT.

The gene calls are TRBV9 and TRBJ2-1; D is uncertain. V was clipped by 0 bases and J by 4 bases, with 11 bases between them. This CDR3 has 15 residues. The germline V gene encodes CDR1 SGDLS and CDR2 YYNGEE. Here the CDR3 DNA reads TGTGCCAGCAGCGTAGCGGCTAGAACATACAATGAGCAGTTCTTC. It specifies CASSVAARTYNEQFF.

This clonotype occurred a few times. The rearrangement uses TRBV12-3 or TRBV12-4 and TRBJ1-1; the match to TRBD1 covers 8 bases. The CDR3 totals 14 residues. V was clipped by 1 base and J by 3 bases; unmatched bases: 1. The CDR3: CASSLGTGHTEAFF. The CDR3 DNA reads as TGTGCCAGCAGTTTAGGGACAGGGCACACTGAAGCTTTCTTT.

This clonotype was detected a few times. The chain recombines TRBV9 with TRBJ1-6; D unclear. This CDR3 is built from 14 residues. V was cut by 4 bases and J by 7 bases, with 12 bases left in between. Germline CDR1 reads SGDLS; CDR2 reads YYNGEE. CDR3 sequence reads: CASSRRVGNSPLHF. The CDR3 DNA reads as TGTGCCAGCAGCCGTAGGGTAGGGAATTCACCCCTCCACTTT.

This clonotype was picked up a small number of times. The V and J genes are TRBV5-5 and TRBJ2-3; D is unresolved. V was cut by 3 bases and J by 3 bases, with 8 bases left in between. Germline CDR1 reads SGHKS; CDR2 reads YYEKEE (reference sequence). The CDR3 has 13 residues. CDR3 in amino acids: CASSSFVTDTQYF. Here the CDR3 DNA reads TGTGCCAGCAGCTCCTTTGTGACAGATACGCAGTATTTT.

The V and J genes are TRBV4-1 and TRBJ2-7; possibly TRBD1 for D (5 bases). In germline, CDR1 is MGHRA, CDR2 YSYEKL. Trimming removed 6 bases at V and 2 bases at J, with 14 bases between. CDR3 length equals 14 residues. The CDR3 sequence: CASSPQQVAYEQYF. The CDR3 bases are TGCGCCAGCAGTCCGCAACAGGTAGCCTACGAGCAGTACTTC.